Following are 29 T cell receptor beta chains from one sample sequenced in a study of CD8 T cells in Susac syndrome. Reverse transcription used roughly 0.45 to 1 ug RNA and random hexamers. TCRdb independently ran MiXCR on the immunoSEQ multiplex PCR reads; one entry per CDR3 protein. Of some 65,000 distinct CDR3 sequences listed, roughly 94% are singletons. The sequenced material came from CD8+ T cells from PBMCs. The receptors were sampled from a human donor with multiple sclerosis.

CDR3 nucleotides: TGCAGTGCTAGAGACCACTACGAAGCGGGACAAGAGACCCAGTACTTC. It translates to CSARDHYEAGQETQYF. This chain connects TRBV20-1 to TRBJ2-5; 7 positions agree with TRBD2. Germline V gene lookup returns CDR1 DFQATT and CDR2 SNEGSKA (reference sequence). The V and J ends lost 0 bases and 2 bases, in that order; junction bases with no gene match: 9. This CDR3 region has 16 residues.

J is TRBJ2-1 and V is TRBV9; 7 positions agree with TRBD2. Germline V gene data show CDR1 as SGDLS and CDR2 as YYNGEE. V was pared by 4 bases and J by 7 bases, with 5 bases of the junction left unmatched. The CDR3 runs 13 residues. The CDR3 DNA reads TGTGCCAGCAGCCCGGAGGGAGGGAATGAGCAGTTCTTC. Protein product: CASSPEGGNEQFF. The whole variable domain, remainder taken from reference TRBV9 and TRBJ2-1, is DSGVTQTPKHLITATGQRVTLRCSPRSGDLSVYWYQQSLDQGLQFLIQYYNGEERAKGNILERFSAQQFPDLHSELNLSSLELGDSALYFCASSPEGGNEQFFGPGTRLTVL.

The rearrangement joins TRBV9 to TRBJ2-5; 11 bases are a match to TRBD1. V shed 4 bases, J shed 3 bases, and the junction held 11 bases outside the gene matches. This CDR3 is 17 amino acids long. CDR1 and CDR2 (germline): SGDLS, YYNGEE. CDR3 DNA sequence: TGTGCCAGCAGCCTAGATCGAAGGACAGGGGGCGAAGAGACCCAGTACTTC. It specifies CASSLDRRTGGEETQYF.

The chain joins TRBV12-3 or TRBV12-4 to TRBJ2-6, with 10 bases that match TRBD1. The CDR3 has 17 residues. V lost 5 bases to trimming and J lost 0 bases; unmatched junction nucleotides: 4. CDR3 region: CASSPGQGSSGANVLTF. Written as DNA, the CDR3 is TGTGCCAGCAGTCCGGGACAGGGGAGCTCTGGGGCCAACGTCCTGACTTTC.

The V call is TRBV27, the J call TRBJ2-2; 9 bases match TRBD1. The CDR3 totals 16 residues. Germline loops: CDR1 MNHEY, CDR2 SMNVEV (reference sequence). Trimming took 5 bases from V and 1 from J; bases not matched to a gene: 5. This chain's CDR3 is CASSRTGQGNTGELFF. DNA for the CDR3: TGTGCCAGCAGTCGGACGGGACAGGGGAACACCGGGGAGCTGTTTTTT.

The chain has TRBV24-1 and TRBJ2-3; maybe TRBD2 (6 bases). Trimming removed 3 bases from V and 0 bases from J, with 15 bases in between. Germline V gene sequence: CDR1 KGHDR, CDR2 SFDVKD. The CDR3 covers 17 residues. CDR3 sequence (DNA): TGTGCCACCAGTGATCTGGGCACGGGGGTTAGCACAGATACGCAGTATTTT. This translates into CATSDLGTGVSTDTQYF.

The DNA of the CDR3 is TGTGCCAGCAGCCAAGAGGGAGGGAGTTACCTCAGCTCCTACAATGAGCAGTTCTTC. Encoded protein: CASSQEGGSYLSSYNEQFF. The rearrangement links TRBV14 to TRBJ2-1; 7 positions match TRBD2. The ends lost 0 bases at V and 0 bases at J; junction bases unmatched: 11. Germline CDR1 SGHDN, CDR2 FVKESK. The CDR3 sequence is 19 residues long.

The chain has TRBV19 and TRBJ2-2, with 9 bases identical to TRBD1. Germline assignment: CDR1 LNHDA and CDR2 SQIVND (reference sequence). The CDR3 covers 14 residues. Losses at the gene ends were 8 bases for V and 4 bases for J; bases not matched to a gene: 5. The CDR3 DNA reads as TGTGCCAGTTGGGAGACAGGGGGCACCGGGGAGCTGTTTTTT. It codes for CASWETGGTGELFF.

The chain carries TRBV6-6 and TRBJ2-7; possibly TRBD1 or TRBD2 for D (5 bases each). Germline CDR1 and CDR2: MNHNY and SVGAGI (reference sequence). The CDR3 spans 13 residues. Trimming pared 8 bases from V and 0 bases from J, leaving 11 bases between. The CDR3 here is CASGSGSSYEQYF. For the CDR3, the DNA is TGTGCCAGCGGGTCAGGGAGCTCCTACGAGCAGTACTTC.

V usage is TRBV27 and J usage is TRBJ1-5, with TRBD1 matching 7 bases. Germline assignment: CDR1 MNHEY and CDR2 SMNVEV (reference sequence). The CDR3 consists of 16 residues. V was clipped by 3 bases and J by 0 bases; unmatched bases: 5. The CDR3 spells CASSLSGGNSNQPQHF. Written as DNA, the CDR3 is TGTGCCAGCAGTTTGTCAGGGGGAAATAGCAATCAGCCCCAGCATTTT.

V and J are TRBV20-1 and TRBJ2-2, with D hard to call. Trimming cost V 4 bases and J 3 bases, with 15 bases left between them. This CDR3 contains 15 residues. The germline CDR1 and CDR2 sequences are DFQATT and SNEGSKA (reference sequence). CDR3 coding DNA: TGCAGTGCTAAGGCGCAGCCGGCTGACACCGGGGAGCTGTTTTTT. Encoded protein: CSAKAQPADTGELFF.

The gene calls are TRBV27 and TRBJ1-2; no definite D call. This CDR3 has 14 residues. Trimming removed 3 bases at V and 4 bases at J, with 12 bases between. CDR1 and CDR2 from the germline V gene are MNHEY and SMNVEV (reference sequence). The CDR3 reads CASSLGPFAYGYTF. The DNA for the CDR3 is TGTGCCAGCAGTTTGGGCCCTTTCGCCTATGGCTACACCTTC.

The chain recombines TRBV27 with TRBJ2-7; 9 positions agree with TRBD1. CDR1 and CDR2 from the germline V gene are MNHEY and SMNVEV (reference sequence). The trim removed 5 bases at V and 7 bases at J, leaving 12 bases unmatched. There are 15 residues in the CDR3. CDR3 coding DNA: TGTGCCAGCAGTCTCCTATGGACAGGGGATGAGGAGCAGTACTTC. This sequence encodes CASSLLWTGDEEQYF.

CDR3 sequence: CAWSGPRDTYNEQFF. CDR3 nucleotide sequence: TGTGCCTGGAGTGGACCCCGGGACACCTACAATGAGCAGTTCTTC. The J gene is TRBJ2-1, the V gene TRBV30, with a weak D call TRBD1 (6 bases). This CDR3 comprises 15 residues. V lost 1 base to trimming and J lost 2 bases, with 12 bases between them. Germline CDR1 is GTSNPN and CDR2 is SVGIG (reference sequence).

This chain links TRBV5-1 with TRBJ2-7, with a weak D call TRBD1 (5 bases). The germline CDR1 and CDR2 sequences are SGHRS and YFSETQ. Trimming removed 1 base at V and 6 bases at J, with 11 bases between. The CDR3 extends over 13 amino acids. The CDR3 nucleotides are TGCGCCAGCAGCTTGACGGTAGGGGTCGAGCAGTACTTC. Its protein is CASSLTVGVEQYF.

The chain carries TRBV12-3 or TRBV12-4 and TRBJ2-3; perhaps TRBD2 as D (6 bases). Trimming removed 8 bases from V and 4 bases from J, with 16 bases in between. The CDR3 is 14 amino acids. CDR3 DNA: TGTGCCAGCCGATCGGGCGGGGTGGCAGATACGCAGTATTTT. Translation: CASRSGGVADTQYF.

The chain recombines TRBV7-9 with TRBJ2-2, with D uncertain. The CDR3 runs to 12 residues. Germline V gene data show CDR1 as SEHNR and CDR2 as FQNEAQ (reference sequence). V was cut by 7 bases and J by 7 bases, with 10 bases left in between. CDR3 bases: TGTGCCAGCACCGAGGTCAACGGGGAGCTGTTTTTT. This encodes CASTEVNGELFF.

The V gene is TRBV13, the J gene TRBJ1-5; 10 bases map to TRBD1. This CDR3 comprises 14 residues. With 5 bases clipped from V and 6 bases from J, the junction kept 4 bases outside the gene matches. CDR1 and CDR2 (germline): PRHDT, FYEKMQ (reference sequence). Here the CDR3 DNA reads TGTGCCAGCAGCCCCGGACAGGGGGTTCAGCCCCAGCATTTT. Encoded protein: CASSPGQGVQPQHF. The full variable domain, completed using reference TRBV13 and TRBJ1-5, is AAGVIQSPRHLIKEKRETATLKCYPIPRHDTVYWYQQGPGQDPQFLISFYEKMQSDKGSIPDRFSAQQFSDYHSELNMSSLELGDSALYFCASSPGQGVQPQHFGDGTRLSIL.

The rearrangement uses TRBV20-1 and TRBJ2-7; D unclear. V was clipped by 1 base and J by 0 bases, with 10 bases between them. Germline-derived CDR1 and CDR2 are DFQATT and SNEGSKA (reference sequence). The CDR3 consists of 14 residues. The CDR3 loop is CSARGTINSYEQYF. Written as DNA, the CDR3 is TGCAGTGCTAGAGGGACGATTAACTCCTACGAGCAGTACTTC.

J is TRBJ1-1 and V is TRBV7-9; D is unclear. V was cut by 5 bases and J by 5 bases, with 12 bases left in between. This CDR3 contains 13 residues. Germline V gives CDR1 SEHNR, CDR2 FQNEAQ (reference sequence). CDR3 loop: CASSPDGRTEAFF. The DNA for the CDR3 is TGTGCCAGCAGCCCCGATGGGCGAACTGAAGCTTTCTTT.

The chain is built from TRBV27 and TRBJ2-7; D is possibly TRBD2 (5 bases). Trimming took 1 base from V and 4 from J, leaving 11 bases between them. The CDR3 contains 14 residues. Per germline, CDR1 MNHEY and CDR2 SMNVEV (reference sequence). The CDR3 sequence is CASSLYEGPYEQYF. DNA of the CDR3: TGTGCCAGCAGTTTATATGAGGGTCCGTACGAGCAGTACTTC.

CDR3 bases: TGTGCCAGCACCGAGACAGGGGGCAACTATGGCTACACCTTC. Translated: CASTETGGNYGYTF. The chain is built from TRBV28 and TRBJ1-2; 10 bases align to TRBD1. Trimming took 7 bases from V and 2 from J; bases not matched to a gene: 4. This CDR3 region has 14 residues. Germline-derived CDR1 and CDR2 are MDHEN and SYDVKM.

V and J are TRBV28 and TRBJ2-3; D is ambiguous. The CDR3 covers 10 residues. V was cut by 6 bases and J by 4 bases, with 2 bases left in between. Germline V lookup: CDR1 MDHEN, CDR2 SYDVKM. CDR3 nucleotides: TGTGCCAGCAGGTCAGATACGCAGTATTTT. Residues: CASRSDTQYF. Together with reference TRBV28 and TRBJ2-3, the CDR3 gives the full variable domain: DVKVTQSSRYLVKRTGEKVFLECVQDMDHENMFWYRQDPGLGLRLIYFSYDVKMKEKGDIPEGYSVSREKKERFSLILESASTNQTSMYLCASRSDTQYFGPGTRLTVL.

The V gene is TRBV9, the J gene TRBJ1-5; maybe TRBD1 (5 bases). CDR3 length equals 15 residues. CDR1 is SGDLS, CDR2 YYNGEE, per germline. The V and J ends lost 4 bases and 3 bases respectively, with 14 bases between them. CDR3 sequence: CASSLRGGVNQPQHF. The DNA for the CDR3 is TGTGCCAGCAGCTTACGTGGGGGGGTCAATCAGCCCCAGCATTTT. Drawing the rest from reference TRBV9 and TRBJ1-5, the complete variable domain is DSGVTQTPKHLITATGQRVTLRCSPRSGDLSVYWYQQSLDQGLQFLIQYYNGEERAKGNILERFSAQQFPDLHSELNLSSLELGDSALYFCASSLRGGVNQPQHFGDGTRLSIL.

The rearrangement joins TRBV11-2 to TRBJ2-7; D call uncertain. CDR1 is SGHAT and CDR2 is FQNNGV in the germline V gene. The length of the CDR3 is 12 residues. V was trimmed by 0 bases and J by 4 bases, leaving 4 bases between them. The CDR3 loop reads CASSLEVYEQYF. CDR3 nucleotides: TGTGCCAGCAGCTTAGAAGTTTACGAGCAGTACTTC. The full variable domain, rest sourced from reference TRBV11-2 and TRBJ2-7, is EAGVAQSPRYKIIEKRQSVAFWCNPISGHATLYWYQQILGQGPKLLIQFQNNGVVDDSQLPKDRFSAERLKGVDSTLKIQPAKLEDSAVYLCASSLEVYEQYFGPGTRLTVT.

This clonotype was observed once. The chain is built from TRBV20-1 and TRBJ2-7, with D possibly TRBD1 on 7 matching bases. This CDR3 is built from 12 residues. Germline V gene data show CDR1 as DFQATT and CDR2 as SNEGSKA (reference sequence). The V end lost 7 bases, the J end lost 0 bases, and 10 bases lay between the germline ends. The CDR3 region is CSGGDSSYEQYF. The CDR3, as DNA: TGCAGTGGGGGGGACAGCTCCTACGAGCAGTACTTC.

Note on this clonotype: A single base separates this from a much larger clone, so it may be a read error. The rearrangement uses TRBV7-3 and TRBJ2-7, with TRBD2 matching over 14 bases. Germline CDR1 reads SGHTA; CDR2 reads FQGTGA. V lost 4 bases, J lost 7 bases, and 18 bases stayed unmatched. The CDR3 extends over 19 amino acids. CDR3 bases: TGTGCCAGCAGCTCCCGGGGCGGGACTAGCGGGGGAGATTACAATGAGCAGTACTTC. Translated, it gives CASSSRGGTSGGDYNEQYF.

V gene TRBV15 combines with J gene TRBJ1-4; D is possibly TRBD1 (5 bases). Trimming removed 6 bases from V and 7 bases from J, with 15 bases in between. Germline V gene data show CDR1 as LNHNV and CDR2 as YYDKDF (reference sequence). CDR3 length: 14 amino acids. This CDR3 is CATRAGRISEKLFF. As DNA, the CDR3 is TGTGCCACCAGAGCAGGGCGTATAAGTGAAAAACTGTTTTTT.

The CDR3 here is CASSYSSGSSYNEQFF. The DNA of the CDR3 is TGTGCCAGCAGTTACAGTAGCGGGAGCTCCTACAATGAGCAGTTCTTC. The rearrangement links TRBV6-5 to TRBJ2-1; 9 bases align to TRBD2. This CDR3 has 16 amino acids. Germline lookup yields CDR1 MNHEY and CDR2 SVGAGI. V lost 2 bases to trimming and J lost 0 bases; unmatched junction nucleotides: 2.